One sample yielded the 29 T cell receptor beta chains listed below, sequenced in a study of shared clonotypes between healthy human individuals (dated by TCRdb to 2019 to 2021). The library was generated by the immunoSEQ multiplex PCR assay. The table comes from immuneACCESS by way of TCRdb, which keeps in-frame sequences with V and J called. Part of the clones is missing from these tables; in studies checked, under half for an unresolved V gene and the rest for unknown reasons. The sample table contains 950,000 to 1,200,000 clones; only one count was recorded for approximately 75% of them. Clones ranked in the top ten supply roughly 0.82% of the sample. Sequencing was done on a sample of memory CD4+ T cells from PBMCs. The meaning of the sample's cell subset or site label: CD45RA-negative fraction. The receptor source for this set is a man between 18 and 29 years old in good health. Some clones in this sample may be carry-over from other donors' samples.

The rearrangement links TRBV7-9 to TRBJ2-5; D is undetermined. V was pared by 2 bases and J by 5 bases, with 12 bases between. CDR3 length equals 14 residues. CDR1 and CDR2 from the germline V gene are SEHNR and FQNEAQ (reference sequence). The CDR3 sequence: CASSLIGLMETQYF. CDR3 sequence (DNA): TGTGCCAGCAGCTTAATAGGGTTAATGGAGACCCAGTACTTC.

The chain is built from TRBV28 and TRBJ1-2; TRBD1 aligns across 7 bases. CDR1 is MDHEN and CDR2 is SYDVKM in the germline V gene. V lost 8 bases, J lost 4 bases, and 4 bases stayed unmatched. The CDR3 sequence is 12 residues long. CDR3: CASQGGGYGYTF. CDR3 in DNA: TGTGCCAGCCAGGGGGGCGGCTATGGCTACACCTTC.

CDR3 region: CASSFWGSEKLFF. CDR3 DNA: TGTGCCAGCAGTTTTTGGGGGTCCGAAAAACTGTTTTTT. The chain employs TRBV28 and TRBJ1-4; maybe TRBD1 (5 bases). Between the trimmed V and J ends, which lost 3 bases and 8 bases, there was a span of 10 bases. The CDR3 has 13 residues. The germline gives CDR1 MDHEN, CDR2 SYDVKM.

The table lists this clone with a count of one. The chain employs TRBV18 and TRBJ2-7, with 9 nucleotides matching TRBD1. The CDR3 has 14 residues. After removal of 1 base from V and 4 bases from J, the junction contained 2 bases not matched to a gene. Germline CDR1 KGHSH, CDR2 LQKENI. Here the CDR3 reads CASSPLGQGYEQYF. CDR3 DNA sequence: TGTGCCAGCTCACCACTAGGACAGGGGTACGAGCAGTACTTC.

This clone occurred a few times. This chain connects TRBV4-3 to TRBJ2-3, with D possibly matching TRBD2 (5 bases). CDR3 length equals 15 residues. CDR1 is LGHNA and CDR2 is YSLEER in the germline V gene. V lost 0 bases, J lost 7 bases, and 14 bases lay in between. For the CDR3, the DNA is TGCGCCAGCAGCCAAGATCGGTACCCCGGGAATACGCAGTATTTT. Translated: CASSQDRYPGNTQYF.

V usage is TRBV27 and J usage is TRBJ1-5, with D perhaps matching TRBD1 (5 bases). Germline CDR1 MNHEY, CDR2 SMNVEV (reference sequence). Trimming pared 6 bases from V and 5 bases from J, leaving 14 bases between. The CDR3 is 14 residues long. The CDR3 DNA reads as TGTGCCAGCAGGGGGACGGGGAACCATCAGCCCCAGCATTTT. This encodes CASRGTGNHQPQHF.

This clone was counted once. CDR3 bases: TGTGCCAGCAGTGAAGCTAGCGGGAGAGAGCAGTACTTC. This encodes CASSEASGREQYF. The chain carries TRBV6-1 and TRBJ2-7; TRBD2 agrees at 9 bases. Germline-derived CDR1 and CDR2 are MNHNS and SASEGT. V lost 0 bases, J lost 7 bases, and 1 base stayed unmatched. This CDR3 is 13 amino acids long.

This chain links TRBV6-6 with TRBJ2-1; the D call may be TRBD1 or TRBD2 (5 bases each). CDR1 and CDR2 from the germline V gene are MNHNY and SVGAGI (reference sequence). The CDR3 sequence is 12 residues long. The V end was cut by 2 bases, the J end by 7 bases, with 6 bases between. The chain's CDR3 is CASSYGGNEQFF. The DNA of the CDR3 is TGTGCCAGCAGTTACGGGGGAAATGAGCAGTTCTTC.

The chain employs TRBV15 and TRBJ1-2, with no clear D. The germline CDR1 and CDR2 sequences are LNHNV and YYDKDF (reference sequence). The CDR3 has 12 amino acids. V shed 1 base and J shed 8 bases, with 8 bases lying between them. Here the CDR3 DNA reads TGTGCCACCAGCAGAGGAGGGAACGGCTACACCTTC. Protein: CATSRGGNGYTF.

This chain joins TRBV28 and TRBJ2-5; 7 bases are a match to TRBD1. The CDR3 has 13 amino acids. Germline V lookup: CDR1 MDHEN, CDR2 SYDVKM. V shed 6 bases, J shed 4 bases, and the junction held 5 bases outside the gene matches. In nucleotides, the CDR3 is TGTGCCAGCAGGACAGGGATAAGAGAGACCCAGTACTTC. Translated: CASRTGIRETQYF.

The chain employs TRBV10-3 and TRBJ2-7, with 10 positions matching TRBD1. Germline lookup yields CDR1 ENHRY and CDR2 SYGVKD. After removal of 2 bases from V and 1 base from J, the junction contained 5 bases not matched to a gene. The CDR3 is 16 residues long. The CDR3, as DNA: TGTGCCATCAGTGAGAGGCCGGGACAGGGGTCCTACGAGCAGTACTTC. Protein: CAISERPGQGSYEQYF.

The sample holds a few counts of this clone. This chain's CDR3 is CASSRTPYEQYF. Written as DNA, the CDR3 is TGTGCCAGCAGCCGAACCCCCTACGAGCAGTACTTC. The rearrangement links TRBV11-2 to TRBJ2-7; D not resolved. Trimming left V 5 bases short and J 2 bases short, with 7 bases between. CDR1 and CDR2 (germline): SGHAT, FQNNGV. CDR3 length equals 12 residues.

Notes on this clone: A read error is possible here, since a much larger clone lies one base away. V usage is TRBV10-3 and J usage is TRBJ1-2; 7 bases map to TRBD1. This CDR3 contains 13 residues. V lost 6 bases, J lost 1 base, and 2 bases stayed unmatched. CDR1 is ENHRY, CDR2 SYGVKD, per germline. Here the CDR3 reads CAISGQVNYGYTF. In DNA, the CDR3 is TGTGCCATCAGCGGACAGGTTAACTATGGCTACACCTTC.

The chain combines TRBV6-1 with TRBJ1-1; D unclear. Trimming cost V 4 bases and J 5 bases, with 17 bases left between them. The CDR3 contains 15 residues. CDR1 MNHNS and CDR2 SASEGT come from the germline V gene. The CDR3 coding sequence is TGTGCCAGCAGTGCAGCCTTCACATATGGGACTGAAGCTTTCTTT. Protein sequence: CASSAAFTYGTEAFF.

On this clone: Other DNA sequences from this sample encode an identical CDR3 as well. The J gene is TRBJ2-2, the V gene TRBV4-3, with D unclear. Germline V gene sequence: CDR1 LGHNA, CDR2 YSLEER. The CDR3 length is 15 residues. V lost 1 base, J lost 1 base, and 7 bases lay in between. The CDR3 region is CASSQVYGNTGELFF. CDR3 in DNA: TGCGCCAGCAGCCAAGTCTACGGGAACACCGGGGAGCTGTTTTTT.

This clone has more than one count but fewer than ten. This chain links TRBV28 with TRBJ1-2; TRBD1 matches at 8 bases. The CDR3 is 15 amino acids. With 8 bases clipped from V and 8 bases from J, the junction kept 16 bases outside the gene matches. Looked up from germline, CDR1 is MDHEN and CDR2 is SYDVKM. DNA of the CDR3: TGTGCCAGCGGATCCCGAAACAGGGGGATAGGAGGCTACACCTTC. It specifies CASGSRNRGIGGYTF.

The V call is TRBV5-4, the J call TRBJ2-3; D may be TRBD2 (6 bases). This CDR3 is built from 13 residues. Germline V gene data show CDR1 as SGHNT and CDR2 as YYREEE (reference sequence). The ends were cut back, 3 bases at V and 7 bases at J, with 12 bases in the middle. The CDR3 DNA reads TGTGCCAGCAGCTGGGGAGGCTGGAATACGCAGTATTTT. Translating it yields CASSWGGWNTQYF.

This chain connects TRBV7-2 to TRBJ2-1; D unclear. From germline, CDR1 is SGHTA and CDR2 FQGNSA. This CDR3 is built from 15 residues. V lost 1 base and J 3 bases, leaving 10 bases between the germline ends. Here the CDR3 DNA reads TGTGCCAGCAGCTTAGGGGCTGCTTTCTACAATGAGCAGTTCTTC. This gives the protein CASSLGAAFYNEQFF.

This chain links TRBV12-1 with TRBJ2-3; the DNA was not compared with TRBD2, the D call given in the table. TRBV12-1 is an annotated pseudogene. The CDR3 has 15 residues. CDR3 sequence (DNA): TGTGCCAGCAGCTTTCCAGCGGGGCTCACAGATACGCAGTATTTT. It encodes CASSFPAGLTDTQYF.

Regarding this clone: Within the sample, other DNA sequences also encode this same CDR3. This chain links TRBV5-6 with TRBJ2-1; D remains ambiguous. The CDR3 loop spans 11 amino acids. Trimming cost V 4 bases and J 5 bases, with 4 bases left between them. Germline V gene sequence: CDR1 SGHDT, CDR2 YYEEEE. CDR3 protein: CASSLDNEQFF. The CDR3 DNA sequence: TGTGCCAGCAGCCTAGACAATGAGCAGTTCTTC.

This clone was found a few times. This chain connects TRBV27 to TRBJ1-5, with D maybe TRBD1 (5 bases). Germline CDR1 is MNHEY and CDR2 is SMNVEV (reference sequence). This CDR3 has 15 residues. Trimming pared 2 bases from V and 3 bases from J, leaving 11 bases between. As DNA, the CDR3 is TGTGCCAGCAGTTTAAAGGGGAGCCCCAATCAGCCCCAGCATTTT. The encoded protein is CASSLKGSPNQPQHF.

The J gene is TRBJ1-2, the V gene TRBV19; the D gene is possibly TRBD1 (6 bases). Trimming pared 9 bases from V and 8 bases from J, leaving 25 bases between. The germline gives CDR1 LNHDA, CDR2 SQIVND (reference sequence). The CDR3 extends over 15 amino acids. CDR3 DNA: TGTGCCAGCTCACCGGGGGGCTGGAATGTAAAAGGCTACACCTTC. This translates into CASSPGGWNVKGYTF. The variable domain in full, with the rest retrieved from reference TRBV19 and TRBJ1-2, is DGGITQSPKYLFRKEGQNVTLSCEQNLNHDAMYWYRQDPGQGLRLIYYSQIVNDFQKGDIAEGYSVSREKKESFPLTVTSAQKNPTAFYLCASSPGGWNVKGYTFGSGTRLTVV.

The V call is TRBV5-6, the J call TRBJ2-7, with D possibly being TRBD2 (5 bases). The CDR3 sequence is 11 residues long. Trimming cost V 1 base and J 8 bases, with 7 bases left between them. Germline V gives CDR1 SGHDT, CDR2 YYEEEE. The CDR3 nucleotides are TGTGCCAGCAGCTTGCGGGAAAAGCAGTACTTC. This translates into CASSLREKQYF.

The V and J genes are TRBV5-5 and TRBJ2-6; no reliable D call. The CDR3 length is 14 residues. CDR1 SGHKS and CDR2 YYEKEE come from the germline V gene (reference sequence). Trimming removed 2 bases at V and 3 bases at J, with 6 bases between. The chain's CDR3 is CASSFIGGANVLTF. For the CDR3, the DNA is TGTGCCAGCAGCTTTATCGGTGGGGCCAACGTCCTGACTTTC.

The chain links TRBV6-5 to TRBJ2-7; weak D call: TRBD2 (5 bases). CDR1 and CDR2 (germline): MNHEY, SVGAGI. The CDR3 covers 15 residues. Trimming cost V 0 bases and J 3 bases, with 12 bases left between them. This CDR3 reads CASSYSGSGGYEQYF. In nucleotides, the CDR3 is TGTGCCAGCAGTTACTCGGGCAGCGGCGGCTACGAGCAGTACTTC.

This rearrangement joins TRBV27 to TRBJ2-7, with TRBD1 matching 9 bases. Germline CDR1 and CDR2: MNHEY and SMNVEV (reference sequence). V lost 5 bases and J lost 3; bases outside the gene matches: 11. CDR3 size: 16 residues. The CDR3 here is CASSRPAGGQGYEQYF. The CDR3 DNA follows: TGTGCCAGCAGTCGCCCAGCTGGGGGACAGGGCTACGAGCAGTACTTC.

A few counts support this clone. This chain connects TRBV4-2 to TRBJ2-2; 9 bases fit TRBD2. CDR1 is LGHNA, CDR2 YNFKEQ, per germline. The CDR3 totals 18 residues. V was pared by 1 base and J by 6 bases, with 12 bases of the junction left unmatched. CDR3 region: CASSQVYLAGRGAGELFF. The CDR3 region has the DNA TGTGCCAGCAGCCAAGTATACCTAGCGGGAAGAGGTGCCGGGGAGCTGTTTTTT.

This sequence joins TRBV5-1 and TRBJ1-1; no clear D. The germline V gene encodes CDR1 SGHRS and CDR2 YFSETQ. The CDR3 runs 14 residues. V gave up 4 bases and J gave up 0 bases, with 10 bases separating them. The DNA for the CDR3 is TGCGCCAGCAGCCCAGCCACCTTGAACACTGAAGCTTTCTTT. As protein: CASSPATLNTEAFF.

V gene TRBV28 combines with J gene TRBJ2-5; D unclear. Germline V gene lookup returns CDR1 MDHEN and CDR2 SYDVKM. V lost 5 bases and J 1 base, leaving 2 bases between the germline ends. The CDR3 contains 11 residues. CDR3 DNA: TGTGCCAGCAGTGTCCAAGAGACCCAGTACTTC. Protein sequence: CASSVQETQYF.